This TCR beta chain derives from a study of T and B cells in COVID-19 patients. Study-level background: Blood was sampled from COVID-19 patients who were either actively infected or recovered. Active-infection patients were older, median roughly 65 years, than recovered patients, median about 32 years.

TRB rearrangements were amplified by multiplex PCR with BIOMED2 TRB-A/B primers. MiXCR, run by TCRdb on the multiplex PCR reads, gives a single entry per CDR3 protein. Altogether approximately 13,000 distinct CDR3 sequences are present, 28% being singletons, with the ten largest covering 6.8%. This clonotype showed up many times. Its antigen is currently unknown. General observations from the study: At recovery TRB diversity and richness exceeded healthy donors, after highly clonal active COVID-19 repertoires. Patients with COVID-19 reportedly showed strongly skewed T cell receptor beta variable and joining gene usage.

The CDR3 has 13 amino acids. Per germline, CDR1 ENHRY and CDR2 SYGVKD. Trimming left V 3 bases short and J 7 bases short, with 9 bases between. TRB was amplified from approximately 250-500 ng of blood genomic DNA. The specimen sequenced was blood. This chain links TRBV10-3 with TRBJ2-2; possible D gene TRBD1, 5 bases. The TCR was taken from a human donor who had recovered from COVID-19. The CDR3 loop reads CAISDQGNGELFF. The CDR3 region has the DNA TGTGCCATCAGTGATCAGGGTAACGGGGAGCTGTTTTTT.